This is a list of T cell receptor beta chains from one sample in a study of pediatric ulcerative colitis. This table comes from immunoSEQ multiplex PCR, and its TCRdb copy is limited to in-frame clones, with some not included. The sample records 40,000 to 55,000 clones, 60% to 85% being singletons. Sequencing was carried out using gut tissue. The receptor set was obtained from a girl between 10 and 17 years old with moderate ulcerative colitis. Each CDR3 is given with its conserved first and last residue. Fields, in order: V gene, D gene, clone size, J gene, CDR3 DNA, CDR3 protein. D genes are given only for firm matches. Clone size is shown for a subset of rows, as once, few, many or a class of expanded clone.

TRBV15	-	few	TRBJ2-5	TGTGCCACCAGCAGAGAACCTCAAGAGACCCAGTACTTC	CATSREPQETQYF
TRBV6-1	-	-	TRBJ2-6	TGTGCCAGCAGTGACTGGGGGGCTGGGGCCAACGTCCTGACTTTC	CASSDWGAGANVLTF
TRBV5-1	-	-	TRBJ2-1	TGCGCCAGCAGCCCCGGGTGGAATGAGCAGTTCTTC	CASSPGWNEQFF
TRBV4-1	-	once	TRBJ2-2	TGCGCCAGCAGCCAGGATCCTTGGCGGGGGAACACCGGGGAGCTGTTTTTT	CASSQDPWRGNTGELFF
TRBV19	-	few	TRBJ1-5	TGTGCCAGTAGTATGGGGGGAAATCAGCCCCAGCATTTT	CASSMGGNQPQHF
TRBV27	TRBD1	-	TRBJ1-1	TGTGCCACCCGGGAGGACAGGGCGGCCCCTGAAGCTTTCTTT	CATREDRAAPEAFF
TRBV11-2	TRBD1	-	TRBJ2-5	TGTGCCAGCAGCTTAGATCAGGGGACAGGGGGGGACCAAGAGACCCAGTACTTC	CASSLDQGTGGDQETQYF
TRBV2	-	-	TRBJ1-4	TGTGCCAGCAGTCGACAGAGTGCAACTAATGAAAAACTGTTTTTT	CASSRQSATNEKLFF
TRBV5-4	TRBD1	-	TRBJ2-3	TGTGCCAGCAGCTCAGGGGGCGCGGGGACCGATACGCAGTATTTT	CASSSGGAGTDTQYF
TRBV6-6	TRBD1	-	TRBJ1-1	TGTGCCAGCAGTTACCCCGGACAGGGGGATGTTTCGGCTTTCTTT	CASSYPGQGDVSAFF
TRBV7-2	-	-	TRBJ1-1	TGTGCCAGCAGCTTTCGGAGGGGGAGCACTGAAGCTTTCTTT	CASSFRRGSTEAFF
TRBV29-1	-	-	TRBJ2-3	TGCAGCGTAGGGGATTTAGGAGATACGCAGTATTTT	CSVGDLGDTQYF
TRBV5-6	-	medium-sized	TRBJ2-6	TGTGCCAGCAGCTTCCCTCCTGGGGCCAACGTCCTGACTTTC	CASSFPPGANVLTF
TRBV5-6	-	-	TRBJ2-4	TGTGCCAGCAGCTTACCCCCGTCGGGTGGGAACATTCAGTACTTC	CASSLPPSGGNIQYF
TRBV28	TRBD1	-	TRBJ2-7	TGTGCCAGCAGTAGGACAGGGGCCAACCGATACGAGCAGTACTTC	CASSRTGANRYEQYF
TRBV6-1	TRBD1	-	TRBJ1-6	TGTGCCAGCAGTTGGGACAGACCGAATAATTCACCCCTCCACTTT	CASSWDRPNNSPLHF
TRBV15	TRBD2	-	TRBJ2-1	TGTGCCACCAGCAGAGATCGCGGGAGCTCCTACAATGAGCAGTTCTTC	CATSRDRGSSYNEQFF
TRBV5-1	-	-	TRBJ1-2	TGCGCCAGCAGGGTTGACCTGATGGGGGCGTCCTATGGCTACACCTTC	CASRVDLMGASYGYTF
TRBV15	TRBD2	-	TRBJ2-2	TGTGCCACCAGCGCGAGAGGGATAGCGGGGGGCACCGGGGAGCTGTTTTTT	CATSARGIAGGTGELFF
TRBV4-1	-	-	TRBJ2-1	TGCGCCAGCAGCCCCCCTCCTGGGTCGCTCTACAATGAGCAGTTCTTC	CASSPPPGSLYNEQFF
TRBV9	TRBD2	-	TRBJ2-3	TGTGCCAGCAGCGCCAAACCCCCGGGACTAGCGGGGGGGCGGGATACGCAGTATTTT	CASSAKPPGLAGGRDTQYF
TRBV7-2	-	-	TRBJ2-3	TGTGCCAGCAGCTCACGGGGGGCTGGTACGCAGTATTTT	CASSSRGAGTQYF
TRBV6-1	-	-	TRBJ2-1	TGTGCCAGCAGTGAAGCGTTGTCTTCCCAGTTCTTC	CASSEALSSQFF